These 4 T cell receptor beta chains were sequenced from one sample in a study of regulatory dendritic cells for organ transplantation. Measured with immunoSEQ multiplex PCR; TCRdb has only the in-frame clones, and not every one. The table shows some 11,000 clones, with 74% occurring only once. No cognate antigen is known for these TCRs. Sorted subsets were CFSE-labeled and cultured approximately 5 days with allogeneic dendritic cells. The sample was naive CD4+ T cells from blood cultured with regulatory dendritic cells. The subset is: CD45RA+ naive T cells. Receptors originate from a human donor in good health.

DNA for the CDR3: TGTGCCAGCGGCAGGGGGGCTGAAAAACTGTTTTTT. Residues: CASGRGAEKLFF. This chain joins TRBV7-9 and TRBJ1-4; 7 positions match TRBD1. J gave up 7 bases and V 8 bases, and 4 bases lay outside the gene matches. The CDR3 contains 12 residues. Looked up from germline, CDR1 is SEHNR and CDR2 is FQNEAQ (reference sequence).

The chain has TRBV19 and TRBJ1-1, with TRBD1 as a possible D gene (6 bases). Trimming shortened V by 7 bases and J by 6 bases, and 15 bases separated the two germline ends. The germline V gene encodes CDR1 LNHDA and CDR2 SQIVND (reference sequence). This CDR3 region has 13 residues. The CDR3 nucleotides read TGTGCCAGTAATCATCAGGCAGGGGCTGAAGCTTTCTTT. Amino acids: CASNHQAGAEAFF.

J is TRBJ2-3 and V is TRBV18, with 8 bases that match TRBD1. The V gene end was trimmed by 0 bases and the J gene end by 5 bases; junction bases not matched to a gene: 7. The CDR3 extends over 16 amino acids. The germline V gene has CDR1 KGHSH and CDR2 LQKENI. CDR3 sequence: CASSPPGTGGLDTQYF. The CDR3 DNA follows: TGTGCCAGCTCACCACCGGGAACAGGGGGTTTAGATACGCAGTATTTT. Variable domain in full (rest from reference TRBV18 and TRBJ2-3): NAGVMQNPRHLVRRRGQEARLRCSPMKGHSHVYWYRQLPEEGLKFMVYLQKENIIDESGMPKERFSAEFPKEGPSILRIQQVVRGDSAAYFCASSPPGTGGLDTQYFGPGTRLTVL.

The chain is built from TRBV7-9 and TRBJ2-7; unclear D gene. V shed 5 bases and J shed 6 bases, with 8 bases lying between them. Germline V lookup: CDR1 SEHNR, CDR2 FQNEAQ (reference sequence). The CDR3 spans 11 residues. The CDR3 spells CASSPLREQYF. In nucleotides, the CDR3 is TGTGCCAGCAGCCCCCTTCGCGAGCAGTACTTC.